This T cell receptor (beta chain) appears in the sequencing data of a study of molecular identifiers for immune sequencing clone quantification. Whole-study findings and limits: Spiked Jurkat TCR RNA from one cell was reportedly detectable among 950,000 to 1,000,000 naive cells.

Germline assignment: CDR1 DFQATT and CDR2 SNEGSKA (reference sequence). The V end was cut by 7 bases, the J end by 6 bases, with 16 bases between. The CDR3 is 12 residues long. This clonotype has ten or more counts. As yet, its antigen is unknown. When naive CD8 T cells were sorted, they were gated as CD8+CD4-CCR7+CD45RA+. The use of previously described methods and listed TCR primers produced the bulk TCR libraries. TCRdb reprocessed the PCR reads via MiXCR and lists one record per CDR3 protein. In the table there are around 300,000 distinct CDR3 sequences, about 23% of which are singletons. The V gene is TRBV20-1, the J gene TRBJ2-7, with a possible D match to TRBD2 (5 bases). The receptor was derived from a human donor in good health. Some libraries in this study had Jurkat cell RNA spiked in. The sequencing input was naive CD8+ T cells from blood, with Jurkat cell RNA spiked in. Subset here: FACS-sorted CD8+CD4-CCR7+CD45RA+ naive T cells. The CDR3 DNA reads as TGCAGTGTAGAAGCGATGGGGAGCGAGCAGTACTTC. Translating gives CSVEAMGSEQYF.